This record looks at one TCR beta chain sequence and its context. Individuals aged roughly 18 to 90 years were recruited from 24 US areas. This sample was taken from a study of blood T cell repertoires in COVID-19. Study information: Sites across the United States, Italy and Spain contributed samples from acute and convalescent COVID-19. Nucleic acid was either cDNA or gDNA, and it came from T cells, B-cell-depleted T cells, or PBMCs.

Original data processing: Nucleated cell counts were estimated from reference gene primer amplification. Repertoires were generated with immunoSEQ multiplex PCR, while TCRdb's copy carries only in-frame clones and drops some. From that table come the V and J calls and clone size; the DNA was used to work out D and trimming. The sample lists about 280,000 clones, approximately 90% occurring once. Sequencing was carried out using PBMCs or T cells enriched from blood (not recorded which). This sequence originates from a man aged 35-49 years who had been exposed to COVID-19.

The CDR3 DNA sequence: TGTGCCAGTAGTATAGATTTTTTCCCGGGACTAGCGGGAGGAGCAGATACGCAGTATTTT. This encodes CASSIDFFPGLAGGADTQYF. The J gene is TRBJ2-3, the V gene TRBV19; 15 bases match TRBD2. From germline, CDR1 is LNHDA and CDR2 SQIVND (reference sequence). This CDR3 contains 20 residues. V was pared by 0 bases and J by 4 bases, with 11 bases of the junction left unmatched.